Below are 22 T cell receptor beta chains sequenced from a single sample in a study of T cells after yellow fever vaccination (dated by TCRdb to the late 2010s). The library was generated by 5' RACE. Sequencing was carried out with an Illumina HiSeq 2500. TCRdb took the public reads, trimmed them with fastp at Q25, ran MiXCR for clone calling and kept in-frame beta chains. Entries that share a CDR3 protein sequence are merged under the most common genes and DNA. The sample table contains approximately 110,000 distinct CDR3 sequences; only one count was recorded for 7.4% of them. The top ten hold 2.5% of the sample. Per the publication, the treatment or condition label means: live attenuated yellow fever vaccine strain. The source material was CD4+ T cells sorted from PBMCs, sampled 9 to 10 days after the first yellow fever vaccination. These receptors all stem from a man between 18 and 35 years old who received the YFV17D yellow fever vaccine.

This clonotype has just a few counts. The chain is built from TRBV6-5 and TRBJ1-5, with D perhaps TRBD1 (5 bases). Deletions cut 4 bases from V and 1 base from J, with 8 bases between. The CDR3 contains 14 residues. Germline V gives CDR1 MNHEY, CDR2 SVGAGI. CDR3 residues: CASSFAGSNQPQHF. The CDR3 bases are TGTGCCAGCAGTTTCGCAGGGAGCAATCAGCCCCAGCATTTT.

This clonotype was counted ten times or more. The chain combines TRBV3-1 with TRBJ1-2, with D hard to call. The CDR3 contains 14 residues. V was shortened by 4 bases and J by 0 bases, with 9 bases between the two germline ends. CDR1 is LGHDT, CDR2 YNNKEL, per germline (reference sequence). The CDR3 is CASSRREANYGYTF. The CDR3 DNA reads as TGTGCCAGCAGCCGGCGGGAGGCTAACTATGGCTACACCTTC.

Ten or more counts support this clonotype. V is TRBV5-1 and J is TRBJ2-1; 9 nucleotides agree with TRBD1. The V gene's germline CDR1 is SGHRS and CDR2 YFSETQ. Trimming removed 4 bases from V and 8 bases from J; junction bases left unmatched: 4. CDR3 length: 13 residues. The CDR3 protein is CASSITGGHEQFF. CDR3 bases: TGCGCCAGCAGCATTACAGGGGGCCATGAGCAGTTCTTC.

This clonotype came up a few times. V usage is TRBV7-2 and J usage is TRBJ2-7, with D perhaps TRBD2 (6 bases). The CDR3 has 14 amino acids. The germline gives CDR1 SGHTA, CDR2 FQGNSA. V lost 1 base and J 1 base, leaving 8 bases between the germline ends. The CDR3 nucleotides are TGTGCCAGCAGCTTAGGTCGGGGGTCCTACGAGCAGTACTTC. Protein product: CASSLGRGSYEQYF.

This clonotype was recorded at least ten times. This chain joins TRBV4-3 and TRBJ2-1; D might be TRBD2 (5 bases). This CDR3 is built from 16 residues. Trimming cost V 0 bases and J 3 bases, with 12 bases left between them. In germline, CDR1 is LGHNA, CDR2 YSLEER. The CDR3 loop reads CASSQERNGLYNEQFF. The CDR3, as DNA: TGCGCCAGCAGCCAAGAGCGTAACGGACTCTACAATGAGCAGTTCTTC.

This chain links TRBV30 with TRBJ1-4; D remains ambiguous. Germline-derived CDR1 and CDR2 are GTSNPN and SVGIG (reference sequence). The length of the CDR3 is 13 residues. With 0 bases removed from V and 8 bases from J, the gap between germline ends came to 10 bases. This chain's CDR3 is CAWSVLGGEKLFF. CDR3 nucleotide sequence: TGTGCCTGGAGTGTACTAGGCGGAGAAAAACTGTTTTTT.

This clonotype was seen repeatedly, ten times or more. This rearrangement joins TRBV7-3 to TRBJ2-3; 8 bases align to TRBD1. The J segment lost 0 bases and the V segment lost 5 bases, leaving 4 bases of the junction unmatched. The CDR3 is 15 residues long. Germline V CDR1 and CDR2: SGHTA, FQGTGA. The CDR3 sequence is CASSGDRRSTDTQYF. CDR3 DNA sequence: TGTGCCAGCAGCGGGGACAGGCGAAGCACAGATACGCAGTATTTT.

Remarks on this clonotype: A read error is possible here, since a much larger clone lies one base away. The chain has TRBV5-4 and TRBJ2-3, with 13 bases aligning to TRBD2. The CDR3 is 16 residues long. Germline V lookup: CDR1 SGHNT, CDR2 YYREEE (reference sequence). CDR3 bases: TGTGCCCGCAGCTTGGGACTAGCGGGGTACACAGATACGCAGTATTTT. Its translation is CARSLGLAGYTDTQYF.

This clonotype was counted at least ten times. The gene calls are TRBV11-2 and TRBJ2-7; D might be TRBD1 or TRBD2, each matching 5 bases. The V end lost 5 bases, the J end lost 6 bases, and 17 bases lay between the germline ends. Germline lookup yields CDR1 SGHAT and CDR2 FQNNGV. The CDR3 spans 14 residues. Here the CDR3 reads CASSPPRERGEQYV. The CDR3 DNA reads as TGTGCCAGCAGCCCCCCCAGGGAGCGTGGCGAGCAGTACGTC.

The chain couples TRBV4-2 to TRBJ2-7; D might be TRBD1 (5 bases). Germline-derived CDR1 and CDR2 are LGHNA and YNFKEQ. The CDR3 consists of 13 residues. V lost 10 bases to trimming and J lost 2 bases, with 15 bases between them. This chain's CDR3 is CAMAPRVPYEQYV. The CDR3 DNA follows: TGTGCCATGGCCCCCAGGGTTCCCTACGAGCAGTACGTC.

In its sample, this clonotype was seen a few times. The J gene is TRBJ2-1, the V gene TRBV10-3; 7 bases are shared with TRBD1. V gave up 6 bases and J gave up 3 bases; unmatched junction bases: 5. This CDR3 spans 14 amino acids. Germline CDR1 is ENHRY and CDR2 is SYGVKD. The CDR3 sequence is CAIRGAGGYNEQFF. CDR3 in DNA: TGTGCCATCAGGGGGGCAGGGGGCTACAATGAGCAGTTCTTC.

The table lists this clonotype with many counts. V and J are TRBV3-1 and TRBJ2-1, with 8 bases identical to TRBD2. V shed 0 bases, J shed 11 bases, and the junction held 9 bases outside the gene matches. Germline V gene data show CDR1 as LGHDT and CDR2 as YNNKEL (reference sequence). There are 15 residues in the CDR3. CDR3 residues: CASSQDRHTSGKQFF. CDR3 sequence (DNA): TGTGCCAGCAGCCAAGATCGCCACACTAGCGGCAAGCAGTTCTTC.

This clonotype showed up many times. This chain joins TRBV14 and TRBJ2-2; 7 positions agree with TRBD2. The length of the CDR3 is 16 residues. Germline lookup yields CDR1 SGHDN and CDR2 FVKESK. Trimming took 7 bases from V and 0 from J; bases not matched to a gene: 8. CDR3 nucleotide sequence: TGTGCCAGCAAGCTCGGGGGAGGGACGAACACCGGGGAGCTGTTTTTT. It codes for CASKLGGGTNTGELFF.

This clonotype appeared many times. The chain recombines TRBV12-3 or TRBV12-4 with TRBJ1-1; D not resolved. With 5 bases removed from V and 5 bases from J, the gap between germline ends came to 12 bases. This CDR3 contains 13 residues. CDR3 protein: CASSATVGTEAFF. The CDR3, as DNA: TGTGCCAGCAGTGCGACGGTGGGGACTGAAGCTTTCTTT.

This clonotype was seen repeatedly, ten times or more. The chain has TRBV6-2 or TRBV6-3 and TRBJ2-1, with 10 bases matching TRBD2. The CDR3 has 20 residues. Germline V lookup: CDR1 MNHEY, CDR2 SVGEGT. V lost 6 bases and J lost 4; bases outside the gene matches: 21. CDR3 in amino acids: CASRTGPSGGAGLRYNEQFF. For the CDR3, the DNA is TGTGCCAGCAGAACCGGGCCTAGCGGGGGCGCGGGCTTGAGATACAATGAGCAGTTCTTC.

This clonotype came up many times. The V and J genes are TRBV12-3 or TRBV12-4 and TRBJ2-4, with 8 nucleotides matching TRBD1. The junction had 1 base not matched to a gene; V was cut back by 5 bases and J by 10 bases. There are 11 residues in the CDR3. As DNA, the CDR3 is TGTGCCAGCAGTAGACAGGGGATTCAGTACTTC. Translating gives CASSRQGIQYF.

The sample holds many counts of this clonotype. V gene TRBV7-2 combines with J gene TRBJ1-5, with D maybe TRBD1 (6 bases). Looked up from germline, CDR1 is SGHTA and CDR2 is FQGNSA. The CDR3 contains 12 residues. Trimming removed 6 bases from V and 10 bases from J, with 13 bases in between. In nucleotides, the CDR3 is TGTGCCAGCAGTTCCCAGGGGTTACCCCAGCATTTT. Translating gives CASSSQGLPQHF.

This clonotype came up many times. This chain links TRBV7-6 with TRBJ2-2; TRBD2 matches at 11 bases. The J segment lost 3 bases and the V segment lost 2 bases, leaving 5 bases of the junction unmatched. The CDR3 extends over 17 amino acids. Germline-derived CDR1 and CDR2 are SGHVS and FNYEAQ. CDR3 DNA: TGTGCCAGCAGCTTAACCTCTAGCGGGGGGTACACCGGGGAGCTGTTTTTT. This sequence encodes CASSLTSSGGYTGELFF.

This clonotype was observed a few times. The chain links TRBV13 to TRBJ2-7, with D perhaps matching TRBD2 (5 bases). The CDR3 extends over 17 amino acids. V was cut by 2 bases and J by 4 bases, with 21 bases left in between. The germline V gene has CDR1 PRHDT and CDR2 FYEKMQ (reference sequence). CDR3 nucleotides: TGTGCCAGCAGCTTACCGTATGAATGGGTGTGGACTTACGAGCAGTACTTC. It is translated as CASSLPYEWVWTYEQYF.

At least ten counts were recorded for this clonotype. The chain is built from TRBV18 and TRBJ1-2, with TRBD1 identical over 9 bases. The CDR3 is 15 residues long. V dropped 5 bases and J dropped 4; count of bases not matched to a gene: 8. Germline-derived CDR1 and CDR2 are KGHSH and LQKENI. This CDR3 reads CASSSSRTGAYGYTF. CDR3 DNA sequence: TGTGCCAGCTCATCTTCCCGGACAGGGGCCTATGGCTACACCTTC.

This clonotype occurred many times. This chain connects TRBV12-3 or TRBV12-4 to TRBJ1-5; D is unresolved. Deletions cut 2 bases from V and 6 bases from J, with 11 bases between. The CDR3 is made up of 14 amino acids. The CDR3 protein is CASSLTRRSQPQHF. CDR3 bases: TGTGCCAGCAGTTTAACCCGACGGAGTCAGCCCCAGCATTTT.

This clonotype appeared many times. The rearrangement joins TRBV4-1 to TRBJ2-2; D remains unclear. Germline CDR1 and CDR2: MGHRA and YSYEKL. The V end was cut by 6 bases, the J end by 7 bases, with 12 bases between. The CDR3 is 13 amino acids. The CDR3 reads CASRPDSYGELFF. In DNA form, the CDR3 reads TGCGCCAGCAGACCAGACTCCTACGGGGAGCTGTTTTTT.